This paragraph covers one T cell receptor beta chain sequence. Its antigen is unknown. This sample was taken from a study of cytomegalovirus exposure and HLA in healthy donors. Study results and caveats: Reports credit the classifier with highly specific, highly sensitive diagnosis of cytomegalovirus status. A later analysis linked a missense DCLRE1C variant to TCR beta V- and J-gene trimming. Sequencing likely generated an artifact that appeared as a cluster of highly shared sequence variants. An ancestry cluster, one associated with Asian ancestry, reportedly showed fewer N-insertions than the 666-donor mean in a later analysis.

The PCR employed 60 Vbeta primers together with 13 Jbeta primers. Repertoires were generated with immunoSEQ multiplex PCR, while TCRdb's copy carries only in-frame clones and drops some. In the table there are fewer than 60,000 clones, about 80% of which are singletons. The sample was PBMCs. The clonotype comes from a man between 45 and 60 years old in good health and CMV-seronegative.

The CDR3 sequence is CAWSEDRGRREQYF. The CDR3 coding sequence is TGTGCCTGGAGCGAGGACAGGGGGCGCCGAGAGCAGTACTTC. V and J are TRBV30 and TRBJ2-7; the match to TRBD1 covers 11 bases. The ends lost 3 bases at V and 7 bases at J; junction bases unmatched: 8. This CDR3 has 14 residues. The germline V gene encodes CDR1 GTSNPN and CDR2 SVGIG (reference sequence).